The 30 T cell receptor beta chains listed next were all sequenced from one sample in a study of T-cell memory formation after mild COVID-19. TCRdb re-analysed the 5' RACE reads in MiXCR, keeping a single row per CDR3 protein. The data hold almost 550,000 distinct CDR3 sequences, with roughly 22% observed a single time. The sample comprised PBMCs or a T cell subset sorted from them (not recorded which). These TCRs come from an adult woman who had mild COVID-19 (a few samples of this study predate the infection). Cell type and time point are not known.

The chain employs TRBV20-1 and TRBJ2-3; TRBD1 or TRBD2 may be the D gene (6 bases each). V dropped 3 bases and J dropped 0 bases, with 13 bases sitting between them. CDR1 and CDR2 (germline): DFQATT, SNEGSKA (reference sequence). This CDR3 has 15 residues. The CDR3 region is CSARGGGASTDTQYF. CDR3 coding DNA: TGCAGTGCTAGGGGGGGCGGGGCTAGCACAGATACGCAGTATTTT.

This clonotype was detected a few times. An end of the junction differs from the germline gene, which may be a read error. The chain is built from TRBV11-2 and TRBJ2-1, with 9 positions matching TRBD1. This CDR3 is built from 11 residues. Germline CDR1 is SGHAT and CDR2 is FQNNGV. Here the CDR3 DNA reads TGTGCCAGCAGCTTAGCGGACAGGGGAATCTTC. Encoded protein: CASSLADRGIF.

This clonotype appeared a single time. The chain joins TRBV29-1 to TRBJ1-1; D is unclear. This CDR3 region has 13 residues. V was shortened by 4 bases and J by 1 base, with 10 bases between the two germline ends. Germline V gene data show CDR1 as SQVTM and CDR2 as ANQGSEA. The CDR3 sequence: CSVGPTANTEAFF. The CDR3 DNA sequence: TGCAGCGTTGGCCCCACGGCGAACACTGAAGCTTTCTTT. Full variable domain (rest looked up from reference TRBV29-1 and TRBJ1-1): SAVISQKPSRDICQRGTSLTIQCQVDSQVTMMFWYRQQPGQSLTLIATANQGSEATYESGFVIDKFPISRPNLTFSTLTVSNMSPEDSSIYLCSVGPTANTEAFFGQGTRLTVV.

CDR3 DNA: TGTGCCAGCACCACGCTCGCGGGTTTAGGAGAGACCCAGTACTTC. It encodes CASTTLAGLGETQYF. The chain links TRBV11-3 to TRBJ2-5; possibly TRBD2 for D (5 bases). V was pared by 7 bases and J by 4 bases, with 19 bases between. The CDR3 consists of 15 residues. Germline V lookup: CDR1 SGHNT, CDR2 YENEEA.

CDR3 amino acids: CASSSLAGAVYNEQFF. The CDR3 nucleotides read TGTGCCAGCAGTTCACTAGCGGGAGCAGTTTACAATGAGCAGTTCTTC. The chain employs TRBV12-3 or TRBV12-4 and TRBJ2-1; 11 bases align to TRBD2. Unmatched junction bases numbered 6, after V lost 4 bases and J lost 4 bases. The CDR3 length is 16 residues.

The V and J genes are TRBV7-8 and TRBJ2-7, with 9 bases aligning to TRBD1. This CDR3 comprises 15 residues. Unmatched junction bases numbered 6, after V lost 2 bases and J lost 4 bases. Germline loops: CDR1 SGHVS, CDR2 FQNEAQ. The CDR3 region is CASSLMGQGFYEQYF. DNA for the CDR3: TGTGCCAGCAGCTTAATGGGACAGGGATTTTACGAGCAGTACTTC.

This chain joins TRBV7-2 and TRBJ1-3; unclear D gene. There are 15 residues in the CDR3. Germline loops: CDR1 SGHTA, CDR2 FQGNSA. V lost 1 base, J lost 0 bases, and 7 bases lay in between. CDR3 DNA: TGTGCCAGCAGCTTAGTCCAGAGCTCTGGAAACACCATATATTTT. Its translation: CASSLVQSSGNTIYF.

This chain connects TRBV5-1 to TRBJ2-7; D may be TRBD1 (5 bases). V lost 3 bases and J lost 6, with 13 bases in between. The CDR3 sequence is 13 residues long. Germline V lookup: CDR1 SGHRS, CDR2 YFSETQ. As DNA, the CDR3 is TGCGCCAGCAGCTCCAGGGTCTCCGGCGAGCAGTACTTC. Translated, it gives CASSSRVSGEQYF.

Note on this clonotype: Relative to the germline gene, one junction end is altered; a read error may explain this. V gene TRBV12-3 or TRBV12-4 combines with J gene TRBJ2-2, with 12 bases fitting TRBD2. The CDR3 extends over 14 amino acids. In DNA, the CDR3 is TGTGCCAGCAGACCTAGCGGGGGGGCCGGGGATCTGTTTTTT. As protein: CASRPSGGAGDLFF.

This clonotype turned up a few times. The chain uses TRBV7-2 and TRBJ2-7; D ambiguous. Trimming took off 2 bases at V and 0 bases at J, with 11 bases between the two ends. This CDR3 has 15 residues. Germline V lookup: CDR1 SGHTA, CDR2 FQGNSA. The CDR3 here is CASSLYGFSSYEQYF. In DNA form, the CDR3 reads TGTGCCAGCAGCTTATACGGTTTCAGCTCCTACGAGCAGTACTTC. Full variable domain (remainder filled in from reference TRBV7-2 and TRBJ2-7): GAGVSQSPSNKVTEKGKDVELRCDPISGHTALYWYRQSLGQGLEFLIYFQGNSAPDKSGLPSDRFSAERTGGSVSTLTIQRTQQEDSAVYLCASSLYGFSSYEQYFGPGTRLTVT.

The V and J genes are TRBV5-1 and TRBJ1-1; no clear D gene. This CDR3 region has 14 residues. Germline lookup yields CDR1 SGHRS and CDR2 YFSETQ. V was trimmed by 0 bases and J by 6 bases, leaving 12 bases between them. The CDR3 DNA sequence: TGCGCCAGCAGCTTGGCTCCCCTGGACCCTGAAGCTTTCTTT. The encoded protein is CASSLAPLDPEAFF.

This clonotype was recorded a few times. The rearrangement joins TRBV6-2 or TRBV6-3 to TRBJ1-2, with TRBD1 matching 7 bases. The CDR3 consists of 16 residues. Germline-derived CDR1 and CDR2 are MNHEY and SVGEGT. V lost 4 bases and J lost 4; bases outside the gene matches: 12. The CDR3 region is CASSSRGDSILYGYTF. CDR3 DNA: TGTGCCAGCAGTTCCCGAGGGGACAGTATCCTCTATGGCTACACCTTC.

This sequence joins TRBV7-8 and TRBJ2-6; 12 nucleotides agree with TRBD1. Germline trimming cut 5 bases from V and 4 bases from J; bases unmatched to any gene: 12. The V gene's germline CDR1 is SGHVS and CDR2 FQNEAQ. The CDR3 is made up of 19 amino acids. In DNA, the CDR3 is TGTGCCAGCAGCCGCCGGGGACAGGGGGCAGGTTTCGGGGCCAACGTCCTGACTTTC. Protein: CASSRRGQGAGFGANVLTF.

The genes are TRBV7-9 and TRBJ2-5; the D gene is possibly TRBD1 (6 bases). Germline lookup yields CDR1 SEHNR and CDR2 FQNEAQ (reference sequence). The CDR3 is 16 residues long. Trimming stripped 3 bases from V and 2 bases from J, with 16 bases between. The DNA of the CDR3 is TGTGCCAGCAGCTTCGGCAGGGGCGCCTTTCAAGAGACCCAGTACTTC. It yields the protein CASSFGRGAFQETQYF.

Only a few counts were recorded for this clonotype. The chain uses TRBV2 and TRBJ2-7; possible D gene TRBD1, 6 bases. This CDR3 has 14 residues. Trimming left V 5 bases short and J 1 base short, with 12 bases between. Per germline, CDR1 SNHLY and CDR2 FYNNEI. CDR3 coding DNA: TGTGCCAGCAGTCCGGACAGACATTCCTACGAGCAGTACTTC. Translated, it gives CASSPDRHSYEQYF. The whole variable domain, filled in from reference TRBV2 and TRBJ2-7, reads EPEVTQTPSHQVTQMGQEVILRCVPISNHLYFYWYRQILGQKVEFLVSFYNNEISEKSEIFDDQFSVERPDGSNFTLKIRSTKLEDSAMYFCASSPDRHSYEQYFGPGTRLTVT.

Only a few counts were recorded for this clonotype. This sequence joins TRBV4-1 and TRBJ1-2; 7 bases are shared with TRBD1. The CDR3 length is 14 residues. Germline V CDR1 and CDR2: MGHRA, YSYEKL. The trim removed 1 base at V and 4 bases at J, leaving 3 bases unmatched. CDR3 residues: CASSQGPGGYGYTF. The CDR3 nucleotides read TGCGCCAGCAGCCAAGGCCCAGGGGGCTATGGCTACACCTTC.

The CDR3 sequence is CASSQGLAGAKETQYF. The CDR3 nucleotides are TGTGCCAGCAGCCAGGGACTAGCGGGAGCTAAAGAGACCCAGTACTTC. This chain uses TRBV4-2 with TRBJ2-5, with 14 bases fitting TRBD2. CDR3 length: 16 amino acids. The V and J ends lost 3 bases and 3 bases, in that order; junction bases with no gene match: 3. Per germline, CDR1 LGHNA and CDR2 YNFKEQ.

The chain uses TRBV30 and TRBJ2-1; 12 bases align to TRBD2. V lost 0 bases to trimming and J lost 8 bases; unmatched junction nucleotides: 14. Germline V CDR1 and CDR2: GTSNPN, SVGIG (reference sequence). There are 18 residues in the CDR3. The CDR3 DNA follows: TGTGCCTGGAGTGTACAGGATCTAGCGGGGGGGCCTATGGATGAGCAGTTCTTC. Its protein is CAWSVQDLAGGPMDEQFF.

The rearrangement joins TRBV19 to TRBJ2-1; D is unresolved. V gave up 5 bases and J gave up 0 bases, with 8 bases separating them. The germline gives CDR1 LNHDA, CDR2 SQIVND (reference sequence). The CDR3 length is 14 residues. The DNA of the CDR3 is TGTGCCAGTAGTTTTAGATACTCCTACAATGAGCAGTTCTTC. Translating it yields CASSFRYSYNEQFF.

This clonotype was seen a handful of times. The V gene is TRBV6-6, the J gene TRBJ1-2; no clear D gene. CDR1 and CDR2 (germline): MNHNY, SVGAGI (reference sequence). The V and J ends lost 0 bases and 4 bases respectively, with 12 bases between them. The CDR3 consists of 15 residues. The CDR3 sequence: CASSYSRARPYGYTF. The CDR3 coding sequence is TGTGCCAGCAGTTACTCACGGGCGAGACCCTATGGCTACACCTTC.

The chain uses TRBV4-3 and TRBJ2-6, with D unresolved. This CDR3 spans 17 amino acids. Germline CDR1 LGHNA, CDR2 YSLEER. V was shortened by 1 base and J by 2 bases, with 12 bases between the two germline ends. Here the CDR3 DNA reads TGCGCCAGCAGCCAAGGGGCAAATTCGCCTGGGGCCAACGTCCTGACTTTC. This gives the protein CASSQGANSPGANVLTF.

The V and J genes are TRBV12-3 or TRBV12-4 and TRBJ1-2; D gene uncertain. The CDR3 contains 16 residues. Trimming stripped 0 bases from V and 3 bases from J, with 14 bases between. The CDR3: CASSLALGFGDYGYTF. The CDR3 nucleotides read TGTGCCAGCAGTTTAGCGCTGGGGTTCGGGGACTATGGCTACACCTTC.

This clonotype occurred many times. The rearrangement joins TRBV6-5 to TRBJ2-2; 7 bases are a match to TRBD2. Germline V gene sequence: CDR1 MNHEY, CDR2 SVGAGI. Losses at the gene ends were 2 bases for V and 0 bases for J; bases not matched to a gene: 0. There are 15 residues in the CDR3. The CDR3 bases are TGTGCCAGCAGTTACAGCGGGGCGAACACCGGGGAGCTGTTTTTT. Translated: CASSYSGANTGELFF.

The chain uses TRBV11-2 and TRBJ2-1; the D gene is possibly TRBD2 (5 bases). The CDR3 has 19 amino acids. V shed 5 bases and J shed 2 bases, with 25 bases lying between them. Germline CDR1 SGHAT, CDR2 FQNNGV. This CDR3 reads CASSLRVVKGDGTYNEQFF. CDR3 nucleotide sequence: TGTGCCAGCAGCCTTAGGGTGGTAAAGGGCGACGGGACCTACAATGAGCAGTTCTTC. The full variable domain, with the rest looked up from reference TRBV11-2 and TRBJ2-1, is EAGVAQSPRYKIIEKRQSVAFWCNPISGHATLYWYQQILGQGPKLLIQFQNNGVVDDSQLPKDRFSAERLKGVDSTLKIQPAKLEDSAVYLCASSLRVVKGDGTYNEQFFGPGTRLTVL.

The chain employs TRBV12-3 or TRBV12-4 and TRBJ2-3; TRBD2 matches at 7 bases. V shed 6 bases and J 4 bases; nucleotides not matched to a gene: 7. CDR3 length: 14 residues. As DNA, the CDR3 is TGTGCCAGCAGCCCACCGACTAGCCCAGATACGCAGTATTTT. Translating gives CASSPPTSPDTQYF.

The chain joins TRBV14 to TRBJ2-5; TRBD2 is a possible D gene (6 bases). V lost 6 bases to trimming and J lost 5 bases, with 13 bases between them. The germline V gene encodes CDR1 SGHDN and CDR2 FVKESK. This CDR3 region has 13 residues. The CDR3 region has the DNA TGTGCCAGCAGTCAGGCGGGAACGGAGACCCAGTACTTC. Encoded protein: CASSQAGTETQYF. Filled out from reference TRBV14 and TRBJ2-5, the complete variable domain reads EAGVTQFPSHSVIEKGQTVTLRCDPISGHDNLYWYRRVMGKEIKFLLHFVKESKQDESGMPNNRFLAERTGGTYSTLKVQPAELEDSGVYFCASSQAGTETQYFGPGTRLLVL.

This clonotype was seen only a few times. This rearrangement joins TRBV3-1 to TRBJ1-4; D perhaps matches TRBD1 (6 bases). Looked up from germline, CDR1 is LGHDT and CDR2 is YNNKEL (reference sequence). This CDR3 is 13 amino acids long. V dropped 3 bases and J dropped 8 bases, with 10 bases sitting between them. The CDR3 sequence: CASSHPGQEKLFF. The CDR3 DNA reads as TGTGCCAGCAGCCACCCGGGACAAGAAAAACTGTTTTTT.

This clonotype was picked up a small number of times. V and J are TRBV23-1 and TRBJ2-7; 9 bases are a match to TRBD1. TRBV23-1 has ORF status, its function being uncertain. Unmatched junction bases numbered 3, after V lost 2 bases and J lost 4 bases. The CDR3 is made up of 14 amino acids. CDR3 sequence: CASSQTGQGYEQYF. In DNA, the CDR3 is TGCGCCAGCAGTCAAACCGGACAGGGGTACGAGCAGTACTTC.

The CDR3 region has the DNA TGTGCCAGCAGCTCTCGGGAGTGGGGCTATGGCTACACCTTC. It translates to CASSSREWGYGYTF. J is TRBJ1-2 and V is TRBV7-9; D gene uncertain. Germline V lookup: CDR1 SEHNR, CDR2 FQNEAQ (reference sequence). The CDR3 is 14 residues long. The V gene lost 4 bases and the J gene lost 4 bases, with 13 bases spanning the gap.

This clonotype turned up a few times. The rearrangement uses TRBV5-1 and TRBJ2-2; 9 bases are shared with TRBD1. The CDR3 covers 16 residues. Unmatched junction bases numbered 9, after V lost 5 bases and J lost 4 bases. Germline V CDR1 and CDR2: SGHRS, YFSETQ. Written as DNA, the CDR3 is TGCGCCAGCAGTTCCGACAGGGGGTCGGTCACCGGGGAGCTGTTTTTT. Amino acid sequence: CASSSDRGSVTGELFF.